One sample yielded the 7 T cell receptor beta chains listed below, sequenced in a study of blood T cell repertoires in COVID-19. Clones were sequenced by immunoSEQ multiplex PCR, and TCRdb holds only the in-frame ones, with some missing. The table has tens of thousands of clones, about 90% seen once. Sequencing was carried out using peripheral blood. All receptors come from a man aged 60-69 years with acute or convalescent COVID-19.

Written as DNA, the CDR3 is TGTGCCAGCAGCTTGTACAGAAGCTCTGGGGCCAACGTCCTGACTTTC. This translates into CASSLYRSSGANVLTF. The V call is TRBV5-6, the J call TRBJ2-6, with D hard to call. Trimming pared 1 base from V and 0 bases from J, leaving 8 bases between. This CDR3 is 16 amino acids long. Germline V gene sequence: CDR1 SGHDT, CDR2 YYEEEE.

In its sample, this clone was seen once. The chain uses TRBV11-2 and TRBJ1-1; D unresolved. The CDR3 has 13 residues. The germline gives CDR1 SGHAT, CDR2 FQNNGV. V shed 0 bases and J shed 9 bases, with 11 bases lying between them. The CDR3 region is CASSLDNAPKAFF. CDR3 nucleotides: TGTGCCAGCAGCTTAGATAACGCGCCCAAAGCTTTCTTT.

This clone has a single count. The rearrangement uses TRBV2 and TRBJ1-1; TRBD1 might be the D (6 bases). Germline CDR1 SNHLY, CDR2 FYNNEI. The V end lost 6 bases, the J end lost 1 base, and 9 bases lay between the germline ends. This CDR3 is 13 amino acids long. Written as DNA, the CDR3 is TGTGCCAGCAGACTGACAGGGAACACTGAAGCTTTCTTT. Amino acid sequence: CASRLTGNTEAFF.

By share, this clone ranks as medium-sized (0.01 to 0.1%). The chain couples TRBV25-1 to TRBJ2-2; the D gene is possibly TRBD2 (6 bases). Trimming shortened V by 3 bases and J by 3 bases, and 11 bases separated the two germline ends. Germline CDR1 MGHDK, CDR2 SYGVNS. The CDR3 covers 15 residues. The CDR3 nucleotides read TGTGCCAGCAGTGATGGAGGGTCCGACACCGGGGAGCTGTTTTTT. Translating it yields CASSDGGSDTGELFF. The full variable domain, completed using reference TRBV25-1 and TRBJ2-2, is EADIYQTPRYLVIGTGKKITLECSQTMGHDKMYWYQQDPGMELHLIHYSYGVNSTEKGDLSSESTVSRIRTEHFPLTLESARPSHTSQYLCASSDGGSDTGELFFGEGSRLTVL.

The genes are TRBV30 and TRBJ1-4, with D unresolved. Per germline, CDR1 GTSNPN and CDR2 SVGIG (reference sequence). This CDR3 region has 15 residues. With 0 bases removed from V and 2 bases from J, the gap between germline ends came to 10 bases. In nucleotides, the CDR3 is TGTGCCTGGAGTGTTCAGGTATCGACTAATGAAAAACTGTTTTTT. As protein: CAWSVQVSTNEKLFF. The full variable domain, rest sourced from reference TRBV30 and TRBJ1-4, is SQTIHQWPATLVQPVGSPLSLECTVEGTSNPNLYWYRQAAGRGLQLLFYSVGIGQISSEVPQNLSASRPQDRQFILSSKKLLLSDSGFYLCAWSVQVSTNEKLFFGSGTQLSVL.

This clone has a single count. The chain carries TRBV6-6 and TRBJ2-2, with 8 bases identical to TRBD2. Unmatched junction bases numbered 2, after V lost 3 bases and J lost 2 bases. This CDR3 has 15 amino acids. CDR1 is MNHNY and CDR2 is SVGAGI in the germline V gene (reference sequence). The CDR3 is CASSYTSGNTGELFF. The CDR3 region has the DNA TGTGCCAGCAGTTATACTAGCGGTAACACCGGGGAGCTGTTTTTT.

V gene TRBV7-9 combines with J gene TRBJ2-7, with a possible D match to TRBD1 (5 bases). Trimming left V 1 base short and J 2 bases short, with 12 bases between. This CDR3 contains 15 residues. Germline values: CDR1 SEHNR, CDR2 FQNEAQ (reference sequence). DNA of the CDR3: TGTGCCAGCAGCTTAGTAGGGGATAAGACCTACGAGCAGTACTTC. It translates to CASSLVGDKTYEQYF.